This T cell receptor (beta chain) comes out of a study of blood T cell repertoires in COVID-19. Sequencing used immunoSEQ multiplex PCR; TCRdb keeps in-frame clones, though not all of them. Here the sample spans approximately 330,000 clones, 86% being singletons. CDR1 and CDR2 (germline): SGHRS, YFSETQ. The CDR3 is 13 amino acids. Trimming removed 4 bases at V and 3 bases at J, with 10 bases between. The rearrangement links TRBV5-1 to TRBJ2-5; D gene uncertain. The sample was PBMCs or T cells enriched from blood (not recorded which). The TCR comes from a woman aged 40 to 50 with acute COVID-19. This CDR3 is CASSAQMEETQYF. The CDR3 nucleotides are TGCGCCAGCAGCGCCCAGATGGAAGAGACCCAGTACTTC.